These T cell receptor beta chains were read from a single sample in a study of cytomegalovirus exposure and HLA in healthy donors. Produced via immunoSEQ multiplex PCR; TCRdb's table is partial and in-frame only. The repertoire holds some 56,000 clones, with approximately 80% as singletons. Sequences were obtained from PBMCs. The receptor set was obtained from a human donor in good health. The CDR3 runs from the conserved cysteine through the conserved F or W. Each record gives: CDR3 protein, CDR3 DNA, clone size, J gene, D gene, V gene. The D gene is left open where the match is weak. Clone size is not always given. Where it is, it says once, few, many or a class for expanded clones.

CDR3: CASSPRGRGDTGELFF; DNA: TGTGCCAGCTCACCCCGGGGGAGGGGCGACACCGGGGAGCTGTTTTTT; size: .; J: TRBJ2-2; D: TRBD2; V: TRBV18
CDR3: CASSTQQDTQETQYF; DNA: TGTGCCAGCAGTACTCAACAGGACACTCAAGAGACCCAGTACTTC; size: .; J: TRBJ2-5; D: .; V: TRBV28
CDR3: CASRPGFRSYEQYF; DNA: TGTGCCAGCAGACCAGGGTTTCGGAGCTACGAGCAGTACTTC; size: .; J: TRBJ2-7; D: .; V: TRBV28
CDR3: CASSDSWGEWGGLETQYF; DNA: TGTGCCAGCAGTGATAGTTGGGGGGAGTGGGGCGGGCTTGAGACCCAGTACTTC; size: .; J: TRBJ2-5; D: .; V: TRBV6-1
CDR3: CASSLQPGRAYEQYF; DNA: TGTGCCAGCAGCTTGCAGCCCGGGAGAGCATACGAGCAGTACTTC; size: .; J: TRBJ2-7; D: .; V: TRBV5-6
CDR3: CASSLGRGETQYF; DNA: TGTGCCAGCAGCTTGGGCCGAGGGGAGACCCAGTACTTC; size: .; J: TRBJ2-5; D: .; V: TRBV5-5
CDR3: CASSLIRDITSTDTQYF; DNA: TGTGCCAGTAGTTTAATCCGGGATATAACAAGCACAGATACGCAGTATTTT; size: .; J: TRBJ2-3; D: .; V: TRBV19
CDR3: CASTDHQDSSPLHF; DNA: TGTGCCAGCACCGACCATCAGGATTCTTCACCCCTCCACTTT; size: few; J: TRBJ1-6; D: .; V: TRBV6-1
CDR3: CASKGGLAGDNEQFF; DNA: TGTGCCAGTAAAGGAGGGCTAGCGGGAGACAATGAGCAGTTCTTC; size: .; J: TRBJ2-1; D: TRBD2; V: TRBV19
CDR3: CASSESGLVKQYF; DNA: TGCGCCAGCAGTGAGTCGGGACTAGTAAAGCAGTACTTC; size: .; J: TRBJ2-5; D: TRBD2; V: TRBV10-1
CDR3: CASSDRGLDEKLFF; DNA: TGTGCCAGCAGTGACAGGGGGCTGGATGAAAAACTGTTTTTT; size: few; J: TRBJ1-4; D: TRBD1; V: TRBV6-1
CDR3: CASSLAGNSIAEAFF; DNA: TGTGCCAGCAGCTTGGCGGGGAATTCGATCGCTGAAGCTTTCTTT; size: once; J: TRBJ1-1; D: .; V: TRBV5-6
CDR3: CASTERGDGHNEQFF; DNA: TGTGCCAGCACCGAACGGGGAGACGGCCACAATGAGCAGTTCTTC; size: .; J: TRBJ2-1; D: .; V: TRBV7-9
CDR3: CASSQDPRSTTNEKLFF; DNA: TGTGCCAGCAGCCAAGATCCCCGGTCTACAACTAATGAAAAACTGTTTTTT; size: .; J: TRBJ1-4; D: .; V: TRBV4-2
CDR3: CASSIPGTVLPYGYTF; DNA: TGTGCCAGCAGCATTCCCGGGACAGTGCTACCCTATGGCTACACCTTC; size: .; J: TRBJ1-2; D: TRBD1; V: TRBV28
CDR3: CASRSLPTNTGELFF; DNA: TGTGCCAGCAGGTCGTTACCAACTAACACCGGGGAGCTGTTTTTT; size: .; J: TRBJ2-2; D: .; V: TRBV6-1
CDR3: CASTYDRIQEQYF; DNA: TGTGCCAGCACCTACGACAGGATTCAGGAGCAGTACTTC; size: .; J: TRBJ2-7; D: .; V: TRBV2
CDR3: CASGHRQGRTDTQYF; DNA: TGTGCTAGTGGTCATAGACAGGGAAGAACAGATACGCAGTATTTT; size: once; J: TRBJ2-3; D: TRBD1; V: TRBV12-5
CDR3: CASSLSSGTGGYEQYF; DNA: TGTGCCAGCAGTCTTTCTAGTGGGACAGGAGGCTACGAGCAGTACTTC; size: .; J: TRBJ2-7; D: TRBD1; V: TRBV11-2
CDR3: CASSLTGRATGFGNTIYF; DNA: TGCGCCAGCAGCTTAACCGGTCGGGCGACAGGGTTCGGAAACACCATATATTTT; size: few; J: TRBJ1-3; D: TRBD1; V: TRBV5-1
CDR3: CASRERGATDTQYF; DNA: TGTGCCAGCAGGGAGCGGGGGGCCACAGATACGCAGTATTTT; size: .; J: TRBJ2-3; D: TRBD2; V: TRBV2
CDR3: CASSRRETSGGQETQYF; DNA: TGTGCCAGCAGTAGACGAGAGACTAGCGGGGGTCAAGAGACCCAGTACTTC; size: .; J: TRBJ2-5; D: TRBD2; V: TRBV28
CDR3: CASSERGDDYEQYF; DNA: TGTGCCAGCAGTGAAAGAGGTGACGACTACGAGCAGTACTTC; size: .; J: TRBJ2-7; D: .; V: TRBV6-1
CDR3: CASSEASPGQGSDTQYF; DNA: TGTGCCAGCAGTGAAGCCTCCCCGGGACAGGGTTCGGATACGCAGTATTTT; size: .; J: TRBJ2-3; D: TRBD1; V: TRBV6-1
CDR3: CASSYSEGGGANVLTF; DNA: TGTGCCAGCAGTTACTCTGAGGGCGGCGGGGCCAACGTCCTGACTTTC; size: .; J: TRBJ2-6; D: .; V: TRBV6-5
CDR3: CASSLGIADNEQFF; DNA: TGTGCCAGCAGCTTAGGCATAGCCGACAATGAGCAGTTCTTC; size: .; J: TRBJ2-1; D: .; V: TRBV11-3
CDR3: CASSTRQGAWNQPQHF; DNA: TGTGCCAGTAGTACTAGACAGGGGGCGTGGAATCAGCCCCAGCATTTT; size: .; J: TRBJ1-5; D: TRBD1; V: TRBV19
CDR3: CASSRTPADRGREQYF; DNA: TGTGCCAGCAGCCGAACCCCGGCGGACAGGGGTCGGGAGCAGTACTTC; size: once; J: TRBJ2-7; D: TRBD1; V: TRBV7-9
CDR3: CSSSLVSEGGRAFF; DNA: TGTTCCAGCAGCTTAGTTAGTGAGGGAGGTAGGGCTTTCTTT; size: .; J: TRBJ1-1; D: .; V: TRBV7-9
CDR3: CASSELQGDSPLHF; DNA: TGTGCCAGCAGTGAATTACAGGGGGATTCACCCCTCCACTTT; size: .; J: TRBJ1-6; D: TRBD1; V: TRBV2
CDR3: CASSEFGGGTEAFF; DNA: TGCGCCAGCAGTGAGTTCGGTGGTGGCACTGAAGCTTTCTTT; size: .; J: TRBJ1-1; D: .; V: TRBV10-1
CDR3: CAISPGGNNEKLFF; DNA: TGTGCCATCAGTCCGGGAGGAAATAATGAAAAACTGTTTTTT; size: .; J: TRBJ1-4; D: .; V: TRBV10-3
CDR3: CASSFSDYNEQFF; DNA: TGTGCCAGCAGTTTTAGCGACTACAATGAGCAGTTCTTC; size: .; J: TRBJ2-1; D: .; V: TRBV11-2
CDR3: CASTVQGNNAEAFF; DNA: TGTGCCAGCACCGTACAGGGTAATAACGCTGAAGCTTTCTTT; size: .; J: TRBJ1-1; D: .; V: TRBV5-6
CDR3: CASSYMDTQYF; DNA: TGTGCCAGCAGTTATATGGATACGCAGTATTTT; size: .; J: TRBJ2-3; D: .; V: TRBV6-5
CDR3: CATSRDHSGANVLTF; DNA: TGTGCCACCAGCAGAGATCACTCTGGGGCCAACGTCCTGACTTTC; size: few; J: TRBJ2-6; D: .; V: TRBV15
CDR3: CASSLSVSSYNEQFF; DNA: TGTGCCAGCAGTTTGAGCGTGAGCTCCTACAATGAGCAGTTCTTC; size: few; J: TRBJ2-1; D: .; V: TRBV7-2
CDR3: CASMQTGGVTDEQFF; DNA: TGTGCCAGCATGCAAACAGGGGGCGTCACGGATGAGCAGTTCTTC; size: .; J: TRBJ2-1; D: TRBD1; V: TRBV2
CDR3: CAWRTRTSDPYEQYF; DNA: TGTGCCTGGAGAACCCGGACTAGCGATCCCTACGAGCAGTACTTC; size: few; J: TRBJ2-7; D: TRBD2; V: TRBV30
CDR3: CASRHRVPSGTEQFF; DNA: TGTGCCAGCAGACACAGGGTCCCTAGCGGAACAGAGCAGTTCTTC; size: .; J: TRBJ2-1; D: .; V: TRBV6-5
CDR3: CAISELGSGGQETQYF; DNA: TGTGCCATCAGTGAGTTGGGTAGCGGGGGGCAAGAGACCCAGTACTTC; size: .; J: TRBJ2-5; D: TRBD2; V: TRBV10-3
CDR3: CASRPNRARGLNTIYF; DNA: TGTGCCAGCAGGCCAAACAGGGCGCGCGGTCTGAACACCATATATTTT; size: .; J: TRBJ1-3; D: .; V: TRBV2
CDR3: CASRGTGKSGYTF; DNA: TGTGCCAGCAGAGGGACAGGGAAGAGTGGCTACACCTTC; size: .; J: TRBJ1-2; D: TRBD1; V: TRBV9
CDR3: CASSPSGNTEAFF; DNA: TGTGCCAGCTCACCTTCAGGGAACACTGAAGCTTTCTTT; size: few; J: TRBJ1-1; D: .; V: TRBV18
CDR3: CASSTYGVTRAGANVLTF; DNA: TGTGCCAGCAGCACGTACGGGGTAACTAGGGCGGGGGCCAACGTCCTGACTTTC; size: .; J: TRBJ2-6; D: .; V: TRBV27
CDR3: CASSPITGTYGYTF; DNA: TGTGCCAGCAGCCCGATAACAGGGACGTATGGCTACACCTTC; size: .; J: TRBJ1-2; D: .; V: TRBV7-8
CDR3: CATSLAGGTDTQYF; DNA: TGTGCCACCAGCTTAGCGGGAGGTACAGATACGCAGTATTTT; size: .; J: TRBJ2-3; D: TRBD2; V: TRBV15
CDR3: CASRDRGTGELFF; DNA: TGTGCCAGCAGGGACAGAGGCACCGGGGAGCTGTTTTTT; size: .; J: TRBJ2-2; D: .; V: TRBV6-4
CDR3: CASSQGGRGNQPQHF; DNA: TGTGCCAGCAGCCAAGGAGGCAGGGGAAATCAGCCCCAGCATTTT; size: .; J: TRBJ1-5; D: .; V: TRBV14
CDR3: CAIRDGLAGKNIQYF; DNA: TGTGCCATCAGGGACGGACTAGCGGGGAAAAACATTCAGTACTTC; size: .; J: TRBJ2-4; D: TRBD2; V: TRBV10-3